What follows are 3 T cell receptor beta chains derived from one specimen sequenced in a study of blood T cell repertoires in COVID-19. Some clones are missing from TCRdb's copy, which holds only in-frame ones; the method was immunoSEQ multiplex PCR. Of a few hundred thousand clones in the sample, 87% were seen once. Sequencing was carried out using PBMCs or T cells enriched from blood (not recorded which). The receptors here all came from a man under 40 in a cohort exposed to, infected with or recovered from COVID-19 (not recorded which).

Points on this clone: The sample contains more than one DNA sequence encoding this CDR3. The J gene is TRBJ1-2, the V gene TRBV18; weak D call: TRBD1 (5 bases). The V gene lost 3 bases and the J gene lost 2 bases, with 7 bases spanning the gap. CDR3 length: 13 residues. Germline V lookup: CDR1 KGHSH, CDR2 LQKENI. The DNA for the CDR3 is TGTGCCAGCTCACCGGGGCAGAACTATGGCTACACCTTC. Amino acids: CASSPGQNYGYTF.

V and J are TRBV5-1 and TRBJ2-1; TRBD1 matches 7 bases. This CDR3 contains 16 residues. Germline V CDR1 and CDR2: SGHRS, YFSETQ. V lost 0 bases and J lost 3; bases outside the gene matches: 6. For the CDR3, the DNA is TGCGCCAGCAGCTTGGGGCCGGGACAGTACTACAATGAGCAGTTCTTC. It translates to CASSLGPGQYYNEQFF.

The chain links TRBV7-2 to TRBJ1-4; D not resolved. The germline V gene encodes CDR1 SGHTA and CDR2 FQGNSA. V dropped 3 bases and J dropped 3 bases, with 8 bases sitting between them. CDR3 length equals 14 residues. DNA for the CDR3: TGTGCCAGCAGCTTTTTCGGAGCTAATGAAAAACTGTTTTTT. It encodes CASSFFGANEKLFF.